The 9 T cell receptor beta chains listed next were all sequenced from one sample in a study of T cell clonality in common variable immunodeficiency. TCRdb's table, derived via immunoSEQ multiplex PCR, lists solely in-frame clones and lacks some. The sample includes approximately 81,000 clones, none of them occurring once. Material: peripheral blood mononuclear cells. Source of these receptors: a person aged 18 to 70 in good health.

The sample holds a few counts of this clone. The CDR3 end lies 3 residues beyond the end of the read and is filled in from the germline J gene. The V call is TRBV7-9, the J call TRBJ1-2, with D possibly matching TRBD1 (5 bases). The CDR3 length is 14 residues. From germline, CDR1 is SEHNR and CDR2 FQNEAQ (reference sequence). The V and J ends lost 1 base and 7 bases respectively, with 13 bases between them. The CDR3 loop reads CASSLGAQGTGYTF. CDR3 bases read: TGTGCCAGCAGCTTAGGGGCTCAGGGTACTGGC.

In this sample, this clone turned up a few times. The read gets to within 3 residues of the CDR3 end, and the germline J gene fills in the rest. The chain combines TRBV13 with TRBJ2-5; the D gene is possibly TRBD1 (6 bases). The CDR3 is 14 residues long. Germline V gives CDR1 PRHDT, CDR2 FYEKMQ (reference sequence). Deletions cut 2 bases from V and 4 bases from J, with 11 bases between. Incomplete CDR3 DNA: TGTGCCAGCAGCTTACGGGACACAGGAGAGACC. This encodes CASSLRDTGET. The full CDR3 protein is CASSLRDTGETQYF. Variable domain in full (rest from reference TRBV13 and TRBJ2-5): AAGVIQSPRHLIKEKRETATLKCYPIPRHDTVYWYQQGPGQDPQFLISFYEKMQSDKGSIPDRFSAQQFSDYHSELNMSSLELGDSALYFCASSLRDTGETQYFGPGTRLLVL.

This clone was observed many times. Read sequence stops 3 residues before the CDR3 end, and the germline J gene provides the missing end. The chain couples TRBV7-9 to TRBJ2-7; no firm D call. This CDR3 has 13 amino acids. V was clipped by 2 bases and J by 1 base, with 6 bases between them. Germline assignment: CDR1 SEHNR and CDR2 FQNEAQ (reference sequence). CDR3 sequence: CASSLTQSYEQYF. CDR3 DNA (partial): TGTGCCAGCAGCTTAACCCAGTCCTACGAG. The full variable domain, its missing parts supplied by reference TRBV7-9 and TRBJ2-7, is DTGVSQNPRHKITKRGQNVTFRCDPISEHNRLYWYRQTLGQGPEFLTYFQNEAQLEKSRLLSDRFSAERPKGSFSTLEIQRTEQGDSAMYLCASSLTQSYEQYFGPGTRLTVT.

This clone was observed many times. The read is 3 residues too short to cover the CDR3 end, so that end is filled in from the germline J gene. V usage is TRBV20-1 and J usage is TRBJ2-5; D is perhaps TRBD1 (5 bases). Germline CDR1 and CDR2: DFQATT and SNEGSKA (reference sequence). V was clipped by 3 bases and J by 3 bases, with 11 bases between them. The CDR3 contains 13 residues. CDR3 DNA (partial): TGCAGTGCTAGGATGGGGCCTAAAGAGACC. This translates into CSARMGPKET. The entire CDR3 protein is CSARMGPKETQYF.

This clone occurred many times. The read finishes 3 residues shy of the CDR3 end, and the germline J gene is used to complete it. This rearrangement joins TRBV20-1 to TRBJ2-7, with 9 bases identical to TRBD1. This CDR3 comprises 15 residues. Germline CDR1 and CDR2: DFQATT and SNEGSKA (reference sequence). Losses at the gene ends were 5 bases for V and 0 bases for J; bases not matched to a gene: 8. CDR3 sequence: CSAAGTGIYSYEQYF. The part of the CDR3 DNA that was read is TGCAGTGCTGCGGGGACAGGGATTTACTCCTACGAG.

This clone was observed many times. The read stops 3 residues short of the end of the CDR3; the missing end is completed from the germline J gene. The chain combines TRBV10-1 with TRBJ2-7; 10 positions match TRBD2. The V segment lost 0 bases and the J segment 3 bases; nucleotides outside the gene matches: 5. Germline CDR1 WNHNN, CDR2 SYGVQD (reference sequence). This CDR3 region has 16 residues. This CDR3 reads CASSESMSGGVYEQYF. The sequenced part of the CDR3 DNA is TGCGCCAGCAGTGAGTCGATGAGCGGGGGGGTCTACGAG.

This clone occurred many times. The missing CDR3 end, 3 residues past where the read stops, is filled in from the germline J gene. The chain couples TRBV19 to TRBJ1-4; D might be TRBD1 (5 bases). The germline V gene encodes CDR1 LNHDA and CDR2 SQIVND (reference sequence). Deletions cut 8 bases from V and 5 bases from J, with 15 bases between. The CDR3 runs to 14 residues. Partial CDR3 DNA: TGTGCCAGTTCTATGGACGGGGGAAATGAAAAA. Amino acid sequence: CASSMDGGNEK. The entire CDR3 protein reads CASSMDGGNEKLFF.

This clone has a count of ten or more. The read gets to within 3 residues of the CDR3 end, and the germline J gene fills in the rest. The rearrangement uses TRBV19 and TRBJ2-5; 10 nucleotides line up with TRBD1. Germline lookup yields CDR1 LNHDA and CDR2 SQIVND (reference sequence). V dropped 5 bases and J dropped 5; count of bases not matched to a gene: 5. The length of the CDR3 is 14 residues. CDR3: CASSAGQGKETQYF. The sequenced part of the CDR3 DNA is TGTGCCAGTAGTGCGGGACAGGGGAAGGAGACC.

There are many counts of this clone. The CDR3 bases that were read are TGCGCCAGCAGCTTGGTTCAGGGGGATGAAAAA. Protein sequence: CASSLVQGDEK. The whole CDR3 protein reads CASSLVQGDEKLFF. V usage is TRBV5-1 and J usage is TRBJ1-4; TRBD1 agrees at 7 bases. The read is 3 residues too short to cover the CDR3 end, so that end is filled in from the germline J gene. The CDR3 extends over 14 amino acids. The trim removed 0 bases at V and 6 bases at J, leaving 2 bases unmatched. Germline V lookup: CDR1 SGHRS, CDR2 YFSETQ.